This T cell receptor (beta chain) was documented in a study of cytomegalovirus exposure and HLA in healthy donors. In the PCR, 60 Vbeta and 13 Jbeta primers were used. In the original processing: A later analysis tallied 75 million to 80 million unique TCR beta chains, approximately 11 million of them shared. Profiling relied on immunoSEQ multiplex PCR, and the TCRdb table lists in-frame clones only, not all of them. The V and J calls and clone size come from that table; D and trimming were worked out from the DNA. This repertoire shows approximately 69,000 clones, about 74% found once; its top ten account for around a fifth. V lost 4 bases, J lost 5 bases, and 15 bases lay in between. The CDR3 is made up of 14 amino acids. Germline CDR1 SGDLS, CDR2 YYNGEE.

This sequence was found in a woman aged 25 to 39 in good health and CMV-seropositive. The chain uses TRBV9 and TRBJ2-5, with D possibly being TRBD2 (5 bases). Sequencing was carried out using PBMCs. CDR3 loop: CASSPPSNLETQYF. Here the CDR3 DNA reads TGTGCCAGCAGCCCCCCTAGCAATCTTGAGACCCAGTACTTC.